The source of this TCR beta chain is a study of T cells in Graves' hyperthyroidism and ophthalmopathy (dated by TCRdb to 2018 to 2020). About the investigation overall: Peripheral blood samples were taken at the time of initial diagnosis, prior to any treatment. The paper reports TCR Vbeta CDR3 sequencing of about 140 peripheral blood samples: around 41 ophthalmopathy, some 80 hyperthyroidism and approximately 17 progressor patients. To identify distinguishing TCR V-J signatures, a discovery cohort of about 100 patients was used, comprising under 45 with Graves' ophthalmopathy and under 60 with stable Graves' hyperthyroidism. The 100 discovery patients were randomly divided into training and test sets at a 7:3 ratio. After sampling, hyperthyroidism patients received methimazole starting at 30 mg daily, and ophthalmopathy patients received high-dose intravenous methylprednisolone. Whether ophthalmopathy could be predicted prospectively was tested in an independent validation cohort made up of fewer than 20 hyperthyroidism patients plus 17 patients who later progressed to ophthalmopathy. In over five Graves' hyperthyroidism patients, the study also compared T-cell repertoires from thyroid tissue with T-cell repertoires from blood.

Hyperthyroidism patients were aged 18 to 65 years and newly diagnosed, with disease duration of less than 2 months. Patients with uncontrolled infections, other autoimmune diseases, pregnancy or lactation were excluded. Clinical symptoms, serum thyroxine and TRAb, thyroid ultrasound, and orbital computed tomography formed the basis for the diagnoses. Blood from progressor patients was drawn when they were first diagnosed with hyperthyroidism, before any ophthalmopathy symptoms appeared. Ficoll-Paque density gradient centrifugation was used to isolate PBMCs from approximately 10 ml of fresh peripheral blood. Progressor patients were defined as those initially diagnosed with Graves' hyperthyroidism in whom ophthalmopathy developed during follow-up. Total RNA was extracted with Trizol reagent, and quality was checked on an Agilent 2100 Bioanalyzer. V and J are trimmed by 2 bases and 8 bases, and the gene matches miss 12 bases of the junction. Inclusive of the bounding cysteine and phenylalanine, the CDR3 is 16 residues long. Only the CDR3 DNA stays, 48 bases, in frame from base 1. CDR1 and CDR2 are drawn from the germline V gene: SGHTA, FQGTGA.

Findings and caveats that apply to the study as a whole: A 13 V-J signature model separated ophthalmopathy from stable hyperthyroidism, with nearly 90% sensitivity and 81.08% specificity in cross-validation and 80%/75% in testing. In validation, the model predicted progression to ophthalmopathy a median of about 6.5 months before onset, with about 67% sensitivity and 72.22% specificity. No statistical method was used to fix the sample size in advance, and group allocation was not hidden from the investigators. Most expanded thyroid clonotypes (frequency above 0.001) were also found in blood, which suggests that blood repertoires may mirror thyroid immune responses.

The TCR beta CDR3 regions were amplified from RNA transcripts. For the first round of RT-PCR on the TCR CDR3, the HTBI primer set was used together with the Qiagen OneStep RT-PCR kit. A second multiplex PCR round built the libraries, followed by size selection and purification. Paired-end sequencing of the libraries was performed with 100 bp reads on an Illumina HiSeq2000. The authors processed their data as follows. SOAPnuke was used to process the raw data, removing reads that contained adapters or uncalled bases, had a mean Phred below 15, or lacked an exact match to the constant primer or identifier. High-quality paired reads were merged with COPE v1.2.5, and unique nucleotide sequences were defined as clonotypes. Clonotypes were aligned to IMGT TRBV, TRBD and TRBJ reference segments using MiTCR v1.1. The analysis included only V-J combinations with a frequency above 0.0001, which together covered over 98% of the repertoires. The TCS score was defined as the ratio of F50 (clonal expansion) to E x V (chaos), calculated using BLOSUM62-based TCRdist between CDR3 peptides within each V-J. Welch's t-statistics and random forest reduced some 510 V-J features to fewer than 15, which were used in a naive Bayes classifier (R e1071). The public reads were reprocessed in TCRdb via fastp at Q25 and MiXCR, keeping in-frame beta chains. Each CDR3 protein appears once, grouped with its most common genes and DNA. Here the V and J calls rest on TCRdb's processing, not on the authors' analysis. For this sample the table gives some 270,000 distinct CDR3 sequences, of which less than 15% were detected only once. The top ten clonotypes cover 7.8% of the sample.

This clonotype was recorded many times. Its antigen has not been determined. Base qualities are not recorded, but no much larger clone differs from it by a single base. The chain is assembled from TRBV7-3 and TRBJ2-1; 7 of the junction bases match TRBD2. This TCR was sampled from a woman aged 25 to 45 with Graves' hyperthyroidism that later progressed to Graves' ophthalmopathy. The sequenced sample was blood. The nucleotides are TGTGCCAGCAGCTTAGCCGACTCTAGCGGACCCCATGAGCAGTTCTTC. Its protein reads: CASSLADSSGPHEQFF.